Listed here are 20 T cell receptor beta chains from one sample, sequenced in a study of human T cells and chemical hapten exposure (dated by TCRdb to about 2021). This sample's time point label indicates: patch test 3, about 24 weeks after DPC sensitization. According to the study, the label for this sample's treatment or condition signals: therapeutic diphenylcyclopropenone sensitization with weekly scalp DPC. Libraries were prepared through RACE. The data were produced on a NextSeq 500. TCRdb cleaned the public reads at Q25 with fastp, built clones with MiXCR and kept in-frame beta chains. Entries that share a CDR3 protein sequence are merged under the most common genes and DNA. The sample records 150,000 to 200,000 distinct CDR3 sequences, around a quarter of which are singletons. Clones ranked in the top ten supply under 2.5% of the sample. The sample here was whole blood, taken in connection with sensitization to the hapten diphenylcyclopropenone (DPC). All receptors derive from a young woman with alopecia areata. Some clones in this sample may be carry-over from other donors' samples.

This chain links TRBV7-2 with TRBJ2-7; 7 nucleotides agree with TRBD2. CDR3 length: 16 residues. V was pared by 1 base and J by 0 bases, with 6 bases of the junction left unmatched. Looked up from germline, CDR1 is SGHTA and CDR2 is FQGNSA. This CDR3 is CASSLVGGSSSYEQYF. CDR3 in DNA: TGTGCCAGCAGCTTAGTGGGGGGGAGTAGCTCCTACGAGCAGTACTTC.

This clonotype was observed a handful of times. The rearrangement joins TRBV24-1 to TRBJ2-1; D unclear. The CDR3 runs to 15 residues. Germline V gives CDR1 KGHDR, CDR2 SFDVKD. The ends were cut back, 4 bases at V and 1 base at J, with 10 bases in the middle. The CDR3 DNA sequence: TGTGCCACCAGTGAGAGGACGGTGTCCTACAATGAGCAGTTCTTC. This translates into CATSERTVSYNEQFF.

This clonotype was counted only a few times. The chain recombines TRBV7-9 with TRBJ2-6; no clear D. Trimming cost V 5 bases and J 5 bases, with 19 bases left between them. CDR3 length: 17 amino acids. The germline V gene encodes CDR1 SEHNR and CDR2 FQNEAQ (reference sequence). CDR3 bases: TGTGCCAGCAGCACGGGTTTCTCGGGCGCCTGGGCCAACGTCCTGACTTTC. Translation: CASSTGFSGAWANVLTF.

This clonotype was recorded a few times. The chain recombines TRBV4-1 with TRBJ2-7; 9 bases are shared with TRBD1. The CDR3 extends over 15 amino acids. The V gene end was trimmed by 5 bases and the J gene end by 5 bases; junction bases not matched to a gene: 10. Germline values: CDR1 MGHRA, CDR2 YSYEKL. The CDR3 sequence is CASSLPGQGSHEQYF. Written as DNA, the CDR3 is TGCGCCAGCAGCTTGCCGGGACAGGGTTCCCACGAGCAGTACTTC.

Written as DNA, the CDR3 is TGTGCCAGCAGTGAAACCGTTGAAAAACTGTTTTTT. Protein product: CASSETVEKLFF. The genes are TRBV25-1 and TRBJ1-4; D is uncertain. The V end lost 2 bases, the J end lost 7 bases, and 5 bases lay between the germline ends. This CDR3 is 12 amino acids long. CDR1 and CDR2 from the germline V gene are MGHDK and SYGVNS.

This clonotype was seen only a few times. The rearrangement joins TRBV20-1 to TRBJ2-7, with 7 bases that match TRBD1. Germline V gene lookup returns CDR1 DFQATT and CDR2 SNEGSKA (reference sequence). This CDR3 region has 13 residues. V dropped 4 bases and J dropped 3; count of bases not matched to a gene: 6. The CDR3, as DNA: TGCAGTGCTACGAGGACAGGCCGCTACGAGCAGTACTTC. Translating it yields CSATRTGRYEQYF.

The sample holds a few counts of this clonotype. The chain carries TRBV5-6 and TRBJ1-1, with D perhaps TRBD1 (6 bases). The length of the CDR3 is 16 residues. Germline CDR1 is SGHDT and CDR2 is YYEEEE. V shed 3 bases and J shed 5 bases, with 20 bases lying between them. The CDR3 nucleotides are TGTGCCAGCAGCTGGGGCTATACGGGGGCAGGGACTGAAGCTTTCTTT. Its protein is CASSWGYTGAGTEAFF. Full variable domain (missing parts from reference TRBV5-6 and TRBJ1-1): DAGVTQSPTHLIKTRGQQVTLRCSPKSGHDTVSWYQQALGQGPQFIFQYYEEEERQRGNFPDRFSGHQFPNYSSELNVNALLLGDSALYLCASSWGYTGAGTEAFFGQGTRLTVV.

J is TRBJ1-4 and V is TRBV7-2, with 8 bases that match TRBD1. The CDR3 covers 15 residues. The V and J ends lost 5 bases and 5 bases, in that order; junction bases with no gene match: 7. Germline V CDR1 and CDR2: SGHTA, FQGNSA. The CDR3 sequence is CASSPLRTGNEKLFF. DNA of the CDR3: TGTGCCAGCAGCCCCCTCCGGACAGGGAATGAAAAACTGTTTTTT.

The chain is built from TRBV5-1 and TRBJ2-1, with TRBD2 matching over 9 bases. Germline assignment: CDR1 SGHRS and CDR2 YFSETQ. The CDR3 is made up of 14 amino acids. Unmatched junction bases numbered 3, after V lost 4 bases and J lost 4 bases. The CDR3 is CASSTTSGYNEQFF. The DNA for the CDR3 is TGCGCCAGCAGCACGACTAGCGGTTACAATGAGCAGTTCTTC.

J is TRBJ2-5 and V is TRBV27; TRBD2 agrees at 12 bases. The V gene end was trimmed by 5 bases and the J gene end by 3 bases; junction bases not matched to a gene: 10. The CDR3 consists of 17 residues. The germline V gene has CDR1 MNHEY and CDR2 SMNVEV (reference sequence). CDR3 region: CASSPRLAGVLKETQYF. In nucleotides, the CDR3 is TGTGCCAGCAGTCCTAGACTAGCGGGAGTTTTAAAAGAGACCCAGTACTTC.

The rearrangement joins TRBV7-2 to TRBJ2-7; maybe TRBD1 (6 bases). The length of the CDR3 is 13 residues. V dropped 3 bases and J dropped 6 bases, with 12 bases sitting between them. Looked up from germline, CDR1 is SGHTA and CDR2 is FQGNSA. CDR3 in amino acids: CASSFGQGIEQYF. The CDR3 DNA sequence: TGTGCCAGCAGCTTCGGTCAGGGGATCGAGCAGTACTTC.

The table lists this clonotype with a few counts. V is TRBV28 and J is TRBJ1-2, with 8 bases fitting TRBD1. With V trimmed by 4 bases and J by 2 bases, 9 bases remained unmatched. CDR3 length: 16 amino acids. Germline V CDR1 and CDR2: MDHEN, SYDVKM. The CDR3 reads CASSSPQGQANYGYTF. Here the CDR3 DNA reads TGTGCCAGCAGTTCCCCCCAGGGACAGGCAAACTATGGCTACACCTTC.

This clonotype is a singleton in its sample. The chain is built from TRBV6-2 or TRBV6-3 and TRBJ1-2; D ambiguous. This CDR3 has 14 residues. The germline V gene has CDR1 MNHEY and CDR2 SVGEGT. The ends were cut back, 0 bases at V and 2 bases at J, with 7 bases in the middle. CDR3 region: CASSYSVLNYGYTF. CDR3 sequence (DNA): TGTGCCAGCAGTTACTCGGTTTTGAACTATGGCTACACCTTC.

The chain has TRBV6-2 or TRBV6-3 and TRBJ1-1, with D tentatively TRBD1 (6 bases). Looked up from germline, CDR1 is MNHEY and CDR2 is SVGEGT. The CDR3 length is 12 residues. Trimming left V 11 bases short and J 7 bases short, with 17 bases between. The CDR3 nucleotides read TGTGCCGCATGGGCAGGGGCAGGTGAAGCTTTCTTT. Amino acids: CAAWAGAGEAFF.

In DNA, the CDR3 is TGTGCCAGCAGCGTAGATGGATTCGGGGACATTCAGTACTTC. As protein: CASSVDGFGDIQYF. The chain carries TRBV9 and TRBJ2-4; D perhaps matches TRBD2 (5 bases). Germline loops: CDR1 SGDLS, CDR2 YYNGEE. Trimming took off 0 bases at V and 8 bases at J, with 12 bases between the two ends. The CDR3 covers 14 residues.

This clonotype was picked up many times. The chain joins TRBV10-3 to TRBJ2-3; D tentatively fits TRBD1 or TRBD2 (5 bases each). CDR1 and CDR2 from the germline V gene are ENHRY and SYGVKD. The CDR3 loop spans 15 amino acids. Between the trimmed V and J ends, which lost 6 bases and 2 bases, there was a span of 15 bases. This CDR3 is CAISGDGLLTDTQYF. The CDR3 DNA reads TGTGCCATCAGCGGGGACGGATTACTCACAGATACGCAGTATTTT.

The chain joins TRBV7-3 to TRBJ2-3; D is undetermined. The V and J ends lost 5 bases and 6 bases respectively, with 12 bases between them. The CDR3 has 13 amino acids. Germline V gene lookup returns CDR1 SGHTA and CDR2 FQGTGA. CDR3 coding DNA: TGTGCCAGCAGCGACCGATCACGGGATACGCAGTATTTT. This codes for CASSDRSRDTQYF.

This chain joins TRBV12-3 or TRBV12-4 and TRBJ2-4, with D perhaps TRBD1 (6 bases). This CDR3 is 14 amino acids long. Trimming took off 6 bases at V and 0 bases at J, with 9 bases between the two ends. The CDR3: CASRQGLAKNIQYF. The CDR3 DNA is TGTGCCAGCAGGCAGGGGCTAGCCAAAAACATTCAGTACTTC.

In DNA form, the CDR3 reads TGTGCCAGCAGTTTAACCTGGGGAAAAGAGACCCAGTACTTC. Its translation: CASSLTWGKETQYF. The rearrangement links TRBV11-2 to TRBJ2-5; D is ambiguous. Trimming cost V 6 bases and J 3 bases, with 14 bases left between them. Per germline, CDR1 SGHAT and CDR2 FQNNGV. The CDR3 is made up of 14 amino acids.

The V and J genes are TRBV7-2 and TRBJ2-7; 9 nucleotides match TRBD2. The V and J ends lost 5 bases and 7 bases, in that order; junction bases with no gene match: 12. The germline gives CDR1 SGHTA, CDR2 FQGNSA. This CDR3 contains 15 residues. The CDR3 DNA follows: TGTGCCAGCAGCCCGCGATTAGCGGGAGCGGAGGAGCAGTACTTC. It codes for CASSPRLAGAEEQYF.